Each of the 28 T cell receptor beta chains below was sequenced from the same sample in a study of blood T cells in healthy people across ages. Sample-barcoded 5' priming and a J-beta primer mix drove a second PCR of about 7 to 11 cycles. A single record per CDR3 protein comes from TCRdb applying MiXCR to the 5' RACE reads. The table includes some 1.5 million distinct CDR3 sequences, 28% detected once. The specimen was blood. These receptors were collected from a young woman in good health.

Note on this clonotype: An end of the junction does not agree with germline; a read error may underlie this. V usage is TRBV20-1 and J usage is TRBJ2-3; TRBD2 agrees at 11 bases. CDR1 DFQATT and CDR2 SNEGSKA come from the germline V gene (reference sequence). This CDR3 is 14 amino acids long. The CDR3 loop is CSAILAGATDTRYF. CDR3 sequence (DNA): TGCAGTGCGATACTAGCGGGAGCAACAGATACGCGGTATTTT.

This chain links TRBV30 with TRBJ1-1, with no clear D. The CDR3 covers 13 residues. Trimming pared 0 bases from V and 1 base from J, leaving 6 bases between. Germline V gives CDR1 GTSNPN, CDR2 SVGIG (reference sequence). DNA of the CDR3: TGTGCCTGGAGTGTACTCAGGAACACTGAAGCTTTCTTT. Residues: CAWSVLRNTEAFF.

The V call is TRBV12-3 or TRBV12-4, the J call TRBJ2-5; 9 bases are a match to TRBD1. V shed 5 bases, J shed 11 bases, and the junction held 15 bases outside the gene matches. The CDR3 is 15 residues long. For the CDR3, the DNA is TGTGCCAGCAGTGGAGACAGGGGGACCACTCTGGAGCAGTACTTC. It encodes CASSGDRGTTLEQYF.

Note on this clonotype: A clone one base away is much larger, so this may be a read error. The CDR3 DNA reads as TGTGCCAGCAGATCGACTAGCGGGATACGCACCGGGGAGCTGTTTTTT. Protein product: CASRSTSGIRTGELFF. The chain uses TRBV7-2 and TRBJ2-2; 11 positions agree with TRBD2. The CDR3 length is 16 residues. Germline assignment: CDR1 SGHTA and CDR2 FQGNSA. The junction had 7 bases not matched to a gene; V was cut back by 6 bases and J by 4 bases.

In this sample, this clonotype turned up many times. This chain connects TRBV4-1 to TRBJ1-5, with D perhaps TRBD1 (6 bases). This CDR3 is 15 amino acids long. Trimming pared 1 base from V and 6 bases from J, leaving 13 bases between. Germline values: CDR1 MGHRA, CDR2 YSYEKL. Here the CDR3 reads CASSQVLAGAQPQHF. The CDR3 region has the DNA TGCGCCAGCAGCCAAGTGCTGGCAGGGGCTCAGCCCCAGCATTTT.

Many counts were recorded for this clonotype. CDR3 residues: CASSFLTYEQYF. CDR3 coding DNA: TGTGCCAGCAGTTTTCTCACCTACGAGCAGTACTTC. The rearrangement links TRBV28 to TRBJ2-7; D gene ambiguous. Germline CDR1 is MDHEN and CDR2 is SYDVKM. With 3 bases removed from V and 2 bases from J, the gap between germline ends came to 5 bases. The CDR3 extends over 12 amino acids. Full variable domain (remainder filled in from reference TRBV28 and TRBJ2-7): DVKVTQSSRYLVKRTGEKVFLECVQDMDHENMFWYRQDPGLGLRLIYFSYDVKMKEKGDIPEGYSVSREKKERFSLILESASTNQTSMYLCASSFLTYEQYFGPGTRLTVT.

This clonotype was seen only a few times. The rearrangement links TRBV20-1 to TRBJ1-2; no clear D. This CDR3 is 16 amino acids long. CDR1 is DFQATT, CDR2 SNEGSKA, per germline (reference sequence). Trimming removed 0 bases at V and 4 bases at J, with 18 bases between. The CDR3 here is CSARDLEARKSYGYTF. In DNA form, the CDR3 reads TGCAGTGCTAGAGATTTGGAGGCCAGGAAGAGCTATGGCTACACCTTC.

The chain employs TRBV7-2 and TRBJ2-2; perhaps TRBD1 as D (6 bases). V was cut by 5 bases and J by 2 bases, with 15 bases left in between. Germline CDR1 reads SGHTA; CDR2 reads FQGNSA. This CDR3 region has 16 residues. CDR3 coding DNA: TGTGCCAGCAGCCCCAGGGGATCTCAAAACACCGGGGAGCTGTTTTTT. Its protein is CASSPRGSQNTGELFF.

The V and J genes are TRBV5-5 and TRBJ2-1; a weak D match, TRBD2 (6 bases). V lost 4 bases to trimming and J lost 13 bases, with 21 bases between them. The germline CDR1 and CDR2 sequences are SGHKS and YYEKEE (reference sequence). The CDR3 extends over 14 amino acids. The chain's CDR3 is CASSQSGTPTTQFF. The DNA for the CDR3 is TGTGCCAGCAGCCAGTCCGGGACTCCTACGACCCAGTTCTTC.

This clonotype was seen only a few times. V usage is TRBV29-1 and J usage is TRBJ2-3; D is unclear. CDR1 is SQVTM and CDR2 is ANQGSEA in the germline V gene. The ends were cut back, 6 bases at V and 6 bases at J, with 10 bases in the middle. There are 11 residues in the CDR3. The CDR3 loop reads CSVSTVDTQYF. The DNA of the CDR3 is TGCAGCGTGTCTACTGTGGATACGCAGTATTTT.

V usage is TRBV29-1 and J usage is TRBJ2-2, with TRBD1 matching 8 bases. Per the germline V gene, CDR1 is SQVTM and CDR2 is ANQGSEA. There are 14 residues in the CDR3. Trimming took 5 bases from V and 1 from J; bases not matched to a gene: 3. CDR3 sequence: CSVRGTGNTGELFF. As DNA, the CDR3 is TGCAGCGTTAGAGGGACAGGGAACACCGGGGAGCTGTTTTTT.

This clonotype was seen a handful of times. Possible read error: a much larger clone is one base away. The chain carries TRBV20-1 and TRBJ2-7; D not resolved. This CDR3 spans 12 amino acids. Germline V gene lookup returns CDR1 DFQATT and CDR2 SNEGSKA (reference sequence). The CDR3 reads CRARVFPNEQYF. The CDR3 bases are TGCAGGGCTAGGGTCTTCCCTAACGAGCAGTACTTC.

Here the CDR3 reads CASSKGLAESTDTQYF. CDR3 nucleotides: TGCGCCAGCAGTAAGGGACTAGCGGAATCCACAGATACGCAGTATTTT. The chain employs TRBV5-1 and TRBJ2-3, with 11 nucleotides matching TRBD2. The CDR3 loop spans 16 amino acids. Germline lookup yields CDR1 SGHRS and CDR2 YFSETQ. V shed 5 bases and J 2 bases; nucleotides not matched to a gene: 7.

This clonotype was detected a few times. The chain recombines TRBV2 with TRBJ2-1, with 9 bases fitting TRBD2. V lost 3 bases to trimming and J lost 7 bases; unmatched junction nucleotides: 4. Germline lookup yields CDR1 SNHLY and CDR2 FYNNEI. The CDR3 is 14 residues long. The CDR3 is CASSDASGGNEQFF. The CDR3 DNA is TGTGCCAGCAGTGACGCGAGCGGGGGGAATGAGCAGTTCTTC.

The table lists this clonotype with many counts. The V gene is TRBV7-2, the J gene TRBJ2-7, with D unresolved. The germline V gene has CDR1 SGHTA and CDR2 FQGNSA. The CDR3 consists of 12 residues. V shed 5 bases and J shed 6 bases, with 11 bases lying between them. The CDR3 sequence: CASSQYMGEQYF. CDR3 sequence (DNA): TGTGCCAGCAGCCAATATATGGGCGAGCAGTACTTC. Full variable domain (rest looked up from reference TRBV7-2 and TRBJ2-7): GAGVSQSPSNKVTEKGKDVELRCDPISGHTALYWYRQSLGQGLEFLIYFQGNSAPDKSGLPSDRFSAERTGGSVSTLTIQRTQQEDSAVYLCASSQYMGEQYFGPGTRLTVT.

This clonotype was seen a handful of times. The chain uses TRBV5-5 and TRBJ2-1; TRBD2 is a possible D gene (6 bases). V was trimmed by 1 base and J by 9 bases, leaving 14 bases between them. Germline V gene lookup returns CDR1 SGHKS and CDR2 YYEKEE (reference sequence). This CDR3 spans 14 amino acids. The CDR3 DNA reads as TGTGCCAGCAGCTTGCCCCCAGGGAGGCGTGAGCAGTTCTTC. Amino acid sequence: CASSLPPGRREQFF. Variable domain in full (rest from reference TRBV5-5 and TRBJ2-1): DAGVTQSPTHLIKTRGQQVTLRCSPISGHKSVSWYQQVLGQGPQFIFQYYEKEERGRGNFPDRFSARQFPNYSSELNVNALLLGDSALYLCASSLPPGRREQFFGPGTRLTVL.

The chain recombines TRBV27 with TRBJ2-2; D unclear. Germline V gives CDR1 MNHEY, CDR2 SMNVEV (reference sequence). V shed 8 bases and J shed 11 bases, with 15 bases lying between them. CDR3 size: 12 residues. The CDR3 sequence: CASGIGGPELFF. Written as DNA, the CDR3 is TGTGCCAGCGGCATTGGCGGTCCCGAGCTGTTTTTT.

The rearrangement links TRBV15 to TRBJ2-7; TRBD1 agrees at 11 bases. The CDR3 contains 15 residues. Trimming at V came to 6 bases and at J to 5 bases, leaving 9 bases not matched to a gene. Germline V gene sequence: CDR1 LNHNV, CDR2 YYDKDF (reference sequence). The CDR3 region has the DNA TGTGCCACCAGGAGAACAGGGACAGGGGGACACGAGCAGTACTTC. Its translation is CATRRTGTGGHEQYF.

To note about this clonotype: This could be a read error, since a much larger clone is one nucleotide away. The chain links TRBV10-3 to TRBJ2-1, with D perhaps TRBD1 (6 bases). Germline CDR1 is ENHRY and CDR2 is SYGVKD. This CDR3 region has 12 residues. CDR3 sequence: CAISAQGNERFF. Written as DNA, the CDR3 is TGTGCCATCAGCGCACAGGGAAATGAGCGGTTCTTC.

This clonotype was counted many times. The gene calls are TRBV20-1 and TRBJ2-7; TRBD1 matches 7 bases. The CDR3 consists of 13 residues. Germline V gene lookup returns CDR1 DFQATT and CDR2 SNEGSKA (reference sequence). Trimming at V came to 5 bases and at J to 2 bases, leaving 6 bases not matched to a gene. CDR3 in DNA: TGCAGTGCTGACCAGGGGGTCCCCTACGAGCAGTACTTC. It codes for CSADQGVPYEQYF.

This chain connects TRBV10-3 to TRBJ2-1; 11 nucleotides agree with TRBD2. The V gene end was trimmed by 0 bases and the J gene end by 8 bases; junction bases not matched to a gene: 9. Germline V gene sequence: CDR1 ENHRY, CDR2 SYGVKD. CDR3 size: 17 residues. CDR3 loop: CAISESTLAGGGDEQFF. In nucleotides, the CDR3 is TGTGCCATCAGTGAGTCGACCCTAGCGGGAGGAGGGGATGAGCAGTTCTTC.

V usage is TRBV3-1 and J usage is TRBJ2-2, with a tentative D call TRBD2 (5 bases). V lost 3 bases and J 2 bases, leaving 10 bases between the germline ends. The CDR3 spans 15 residues. Germline assignment: CDR1 LGHDT and CDR2 YNNKEL (reference sequence). As DNA, the CDR3 is TGTGCCAGCAGCCAGTTCGGGGTTAACACCGGGGAGCTGTTTTTT. Amino acids: CASSQFGVNTGELFF.

V is TRBV30 and J is TRBJ2-7, with 7 bases that match TRBD2. This CDR3 is built from 14 residues. J gave up 4 bases and V 0 bases, and 6 bases lay outside the gene matches. From germline, CDR1 is GTSNPN and CDR2 SVGIG (reference sequence). Here the CDR3 reads CAWSVRSGAYEQYF. CDR3 sequence (DNA): TGTGCCTGGAGTGTAAGGAGCGGGGCATACGAGCAGTACTTC.

V is TRBV5-1 and J is TRBJ1-2; 10 bases fit TRBD1. The junction had 12 bases not matched to a gene; V was cut back by 4 bases and J by 6 bases. The CDR3 consists of 16 residues. CDR1 and CDR2 (germline): SGHRS, YFSETQ. DNA for the CDR3: TGCGCCAGCAGCCTCCGGGACAGGGGTGATTACAATGGCTACACCTTC. As protein: CASSLRDRGDYNGYTF.

This clonotype was found a few times. The V gene is TRBV12-3 or TRBV12-4, the J gene TRBJ1-4, with 8 bases that match TRBD1. Trimming removed 6 bases from V and 7 bases from J; junction bases left unmatched: 10. The CDR3 is made up of 15 amino acids. In DNA form, the CDR3 reads TGTGCCAGCAGCTTCTCTCAGGGGGCAGGTGAAAAACTGTTTTTT. This gives the protein CASSFSQGAGEKLFF.

The chain carries TRBV20-1 and TRBJ2-3, with a tentative D call TRBD1 (7 bases). CDR3 length: 13 residues. Germline values: CDR1 DFQATT, CDR2 SNEGSKA (reference sequence). V lost 7 bases and J 11 bases, leaving 22 bases between the germline ends. The CDR3 region has the DNA TGCAGTGTCCTAGGGGGGACAGTCTATCTGCAGTATTTT. Translating gives CSVLGGTVYLQYF.

The V call is TRBV10-3, the J call TRBJ2-1; 10 nucleotides agree with TRBD2. After removal of 7 bases from V and 7 bases from J, the junction contained 4 bases not matched to a gene. Germline assignment: CDR1 ENHRY and CDR2 SYGVKD. The CDR3 spans 13 residues. The CDR3 loop is CAITSGGRNEQFF. CDR3 nucleotide sequence: TGTGCCATCACTAGCGGGGGAAGGAATGAGCAGTTCTTC.

V is TRBV29-1 and J is TRBJ1-1, with TRBD1 matching 9 bases. This CDR3 comprises 14 residues. The germline CDR1 and CDR2 sequences are SQVTM and ANQGSEA. V lost 4 bases to trimming and J lost 1 base; unmatched junction nucleotides: 4. CDR3 sequence: CSVGGQGRNTEAFF. CDR3 nucleotide sequence: TGCAGCGTTGGAGGACAGGGGAGGAACACTGAAGCTTTCTTT.